Shown below are 20 T cell receptor beta chains from a single sample sequenced in a study of T-cell memory formation after mild COVID-19. MiXCR, run by TCRdb on the 5' RACE reads, gives a single entry per CDR3 protein. The top ten clones hold about 20% of a sample with roughly 300,000 distinct CDR3 sequences, roughly 8% of them seen once. The sample consisted of PBMCs or a T cell subset sorted from them (not recorded which). All receptors come from a man between 18 and 29 years old who had mild COVID-19 (a few samples of this study predate the infection). Cell type and time point are not known.

This clonotype was counted many times. This chain joins TRBV4-3 and TRBJ2-5; 7 bases are a match to TRBD1. Germline assignment: CDR1 LGHNA and CDR2 YSLEER. The CDR3 has 15 amino acids. Unmatched junction bases numbered 3, after V lost 0 bases and J lost 2 bases. This CDR3 is CASSQDYRGQETQYF. Written as DNA, the CDR3 is TGCGCCAGCAGCCAAGATTACAGGGGACAAGAGACCCAGTACTTC.

J is TRBJ2-3 and V is TRBV7-9; 11 bases fit TRBD2. Germline-derived CDR1 and CDR2 are SEHNR and FQNEAQ (reference sequence). With 5 bases clipped from V and 4 bases from J, the junction kept 11 bases outside the gene matches. This CDR3 is built from 17 residues. CDR3 amino acids: CASSPIATSGGADTQYF. The CDR3 nucleotides read TGTGCCAGCAGCCCCATCGCCACTAGCGGGGGAGCAGATACGCAGTATTTT.

The V call is TRBV3-1, the J call TRBJ1-2, with D unresolved. V lost 4 bases to trimming and J lost 8 bases, with 17 bases between them. Germline CDR1 and CDR2: LGHDT and YNNKEL (reference sequence). The CDR3 has 14 amino acids. As DNA, the CDR3 is TGTGCCAGCAGCCGGGAGTGGTCGGTGCGAGGCTACACCTTC. As protein: CASSREWSVRGYTF.

This clonotype was found a few times. The V call is TRBV15, the J call TRBJ2-1, with 9 bases lining up with TRBD2. V was clipped by 3 bases and J by 9 bases; unmatched bases: 15. CDR1 and CDR2 from the germline V gene are LNHNV and YYDKDF (reference sequence). The CDR3 spans 17 residues. The CDR3 DNA reads TGTGCCACCAGCAGTGGGGGACTAGCATTTCCCTGGAGTGAGCAGTTCTTC. It translates to CATSSGGLAFPWSEQFF.

There are a few counts of this clonotype. CDR3 sequence (DNA): TGTGCCAGCAGTCAACATGGACAGATGAACACTGAAGCTTTCTTT. It encodes CASSQHGQMNTEAFF. V is TRBV12-3 or TRBV12-4 and J is TRBJ1-1, with D possibly matching TRBD1 (6 bases). This CDR3 contains 15 residues. Trimming removed 5 bases at V and 0 bases at J, with 13 bases between.

Only a few counts were recorded for this clonotype. The chain employs TRBV5-1 and TRBJ2-3; tentative D call: TRBD1 (6 bases). The CDR3 length is 16 residues. The V end was cut by 0 bases, the J end by 0 bases, with 11 bases between. Germline CDR1 SGHRS, CDR2 YFSETQ. CDR3 sequence (DNA): TGCGCCAGCAGCTTGGGTGGGACACCTAGCACAGATACGCAGTATTTT. Translating gives CASSLGGTPSTDTQYF.

This clonotype turned up a few times. The gene calls are TRBV7-9 and TRBJ1-6; TRBD1 might be the D (5 bases). Trimming stripped 5 bases from V and 14 bases from J, with 16 bases between. This CDR3 is built from 13 residues. Germline values: CDR1 SEHNR, CDR2 FQNEAQ (reference sequence). In DNA form, the CDR3 reads TGTGCCAGCAGCAATTGGGGGGTCCTGGCCCTCCACTTT. It codes for CASSNWGVLALHF.

V gene TRBV9 combines with J gene TRBJ1-1; 7 bases map to TRBD1. Germline lookup yields CDR1 SGDLS and CDR2 YYNGEE. The CDR3 has 17 amino acids. V lost 4 bases to trimming and J lost 1 base; unmatched junction nucleotides: 13. CDR3 amino acids: CASSPGTASVENTEAFF. The CDR3 DNA sequence: TGTGCCAGCAGCCCCGGGACAGCCTCTGTGGAGAACACTGAAGCTTTCTTT.

This chain links TRBV6-1 with TRBJ2-2; D remains ambiguous. The CDR3 has 13 amino acids. Germline V lookup: CDR1 MNHNS, CDR2 SASEGT. Trimming removed 2 bases at V and 6 bases at J, with 7 bases between. Here the CDR3 DNA reads TGTGCCAGCAGTGAACCAGGAGCCGGGGAGCTGTTTTTT. Translation gives CASSEPGAGELFF.

The J gene is TRBJ2-1, the V gene TRBV2; 7 bases are a match to TRBD1. The length of the CDR3 is 16 residues. Germline V gene sequence: CDR1 SNHLY, CDR2 FYNNEI. Trimming cost V 1 base and J 2 bases; bases outside gene matches: 5. CDR3 amino acids: CASSEGRQGAYNEQFF. The CDR3 DNA reads TGTGCCAGCAGTGAAGGCCGTCAGGGGGCCTACAATGAGCAGTTCTTC.

Many counts were recorded for this clonotype. CDR3 sequence: CASSLGTGDYGYTF. DNA for the CDR3: TGTGCCAGCAGTTTAGGGACAGGGGACTATGGCTACACCTTC. This sequence joins TRBV28 and TRBJ1-2, with TRBD1 matching over 10 bases. Germline lookup yields CDR1 MDHEN and CDR2 SYDVKM. The V gene end was trimmed by 2 bases and the J gene end by 3 bases; junction bases not matched to a gene: 0. The CDR3 sequence is 14 residues long.

This clonotype has at least ten counts. This chain joins TRBV10-3 and TRBJ1-3; D is unclear. The CDR3 consists of 13 residues. Trimming removed 4 bases at V and 0 bases at J, with 4 bases between. CDR1 and CDR2 (germline): ENHRY, SYGVKD. CDR3: CAISGSSGNTIYF. The CDR3 nucleotides are TGTGCCATCAGTGGCAGCTCTGGAAACACCATATATTTT.

This clonotype was counted ten times or more. At one end, the junction sequence differs from germline, possibly due to a read error. The V call is TRBV3-1, the J call TRBJ1-1; maybe TRBD1 (5 bases). CDR1 and CDR2 (germline): LGHDT, YNNKEL (reference sequence). This CDR3 spans 12 amino acids. The CDR3 bases are TGTGCCAGCAGCGACGACGCGTCGACAGCTACATTT. Translated, it gives CASSDDASTATF.

In its sample, this clonotype was seen once. J is TRBJ1-2 and V is TRBV30; D perhaps matches TRBD1 (6 bases). With 7 bases removed from V and 9 bases from J, the gap between germline ends came to 24 bases. CDR1 GTSNPN and CDR2 SVGIG come from the germline V gene (reference sequence). CDR3 length: 14 amino acids. CDR3 amino acids: CAYLGGVVIGRYTF. In DNA form, the CDR3 reads TGTGCCTACCTGGGGGGCGTAGTCATAGGGCGCTACACCTTC.

This clonotype was counted a few times. V is TRBV24-1 and J is TRBJ1-2; 7 bases are a match to TRBD1. Looked up from germline, CDR1 is KGHDR and CDR2 is SFDVKD. The length of the CDR3 is 13 residues. V lost 9 bases, J lost 0 bases, and 3 bases stayed unmatched. The CDR3 is CATSGTANYGYTF. The CDR3 nucleotides are TGTGCCACCTCCGGGACAGCTAACTATGGCTACACCTTC.

A few counts support this clonotype. The chain combines TRBV5-6 with TRBJ1-2; D might be TRBD1 (5 bases). This CDR3 spans 15 amino acids. Germline loops: CDR1 SGHDT, CDR2 YYEEEE. Trimming left V 2 bases short and J 7 bases short, with 18 bases between. The CDR3 nucleotides are TGTGCCAGCAGCTTAGACAGCCCCTTCGTAAGTGGCTACACCTTC. Translated: CASSLDSPFVSGYTF.

This clonotype has a count of ten or more. J is TRBJ2-7 and V is TRBV10-3; perhaps TRBD1 as D (6 bases). The germline V gene has CDR1 ENHRY and CDR2 SYGVKD. V shed 4 bases and J shed 5 bases, with 12 bases lying between them. The CDR3 is made up of 13 amino acids. The CDR3 reads CAISGEYRDEQYV. The DNA of the CDR3 is TGTGCCATCAGTGGGGAGTACAGGGACGAGCAGTACGTC.

This chain uses TRBV6-1 with TRBJ2-3, with D unresolved. The germline V gene has CDR1 MNHNS and CDR2 SASEGT. CDR3 size: 13 residues. V shed 3 bases and J shed 4 bases, with 8 bases lying between them. The CDR3 coding sequence is TGTGCCAGCAGTGACCGCCAGCCAGATACGCAGTATTTT. The encoded protein is CASSDRQPDTQYF.

This chain joins TRBV4-3 and TRBJ1-2; tentatively, D is TRBD1 (5 bases). CDR3 length: 15 residues. CDR1 LGHNA and CDR2 YSLEER come from the germline V gene. V lost 1 base to trimming and J lost 0 bases, with 9 bases between them. The CDR3 DNA reads TGCGCCAGCAGCCAAGTGGCGGGGGCTAACTATGGCTACACCTTC. It encodes CASSQVAGANYGYTF.

This rearrangement joins TRBV7-2 to TRBJ1-2, with TRBD1 identical over 8 bases. This CDR3 has 14 amino acids. V shed 3 bases and J 8 bases; nucleotides not matched to a gene: 8. Germline V gives CDR1 SGHTA, CDR2 FQGNSA. The CDR3 bases are TGTGCCAGCAGCTTCCAGGGGGCCGGAGGGGGCTACACCTTC. Amino acid sequence: CASSFQGAGGGYTF.